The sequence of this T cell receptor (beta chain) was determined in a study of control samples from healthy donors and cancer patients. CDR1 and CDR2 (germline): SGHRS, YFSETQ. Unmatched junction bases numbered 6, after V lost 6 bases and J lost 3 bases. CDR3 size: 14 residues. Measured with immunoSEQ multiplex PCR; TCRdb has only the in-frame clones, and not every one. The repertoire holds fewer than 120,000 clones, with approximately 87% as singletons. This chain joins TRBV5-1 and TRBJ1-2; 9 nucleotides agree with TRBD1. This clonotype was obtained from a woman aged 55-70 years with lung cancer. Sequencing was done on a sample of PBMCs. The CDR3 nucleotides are TGCGCCAGCACCCCAACAGGGGGCGACTATGGCTACACCTTC. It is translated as CASTPTGGDYGYTF.